The TCR beta chain described here comes from a study of blood T cell repertoires in COVID-19. Across the whole study: Samples representing acute and convalescent COVID-19 were sourced from the United States, Italy and Spain. Sources were T cells, B-cell-depleted T cells, or PBMCs; the material itself was cDNA or gDNA.

Trimming took 1 base from V and 10 from J, leaving 9 bases between them. The CDR3 extends over 12 amino acids. Germline V gene lookup returns CDR1 SGHRS and CDR2 YFSETQ. Original methodology: Estimation of nucleated cell counts relied on the amplification of reference gene primers. The protocol was immunoSEQ multiplex PCR, while the TCRdb copy is restricted to in-frame clones and leaves out a portion. That table is the source of V, J and clone size, and D and trimming were worked out from the DNA. The sample has more than 9,000 clones; 80% to 90% are singletons. The receptor was derived from a woman aged 60-75 years with acute or convalescent COVID-19. The V call is TRBV5-1, the J call TRBJ2-1; unclear D gene. The specimen sequenced was peripheral blood. In DNA, the CDR3 is TGCGCCAGCAGCTTGATCGGAGAGGAGCAGTTCTTC. It encodes CASSLIGEEQFF.